This section outlines one TCR beta chain sequence together with its context. Its specificity is unknown. The CDR3 totals 20 residues. Germline V gene sequence: CDR1 MNHNS, CDR2 SASEGT. Between the trimmed V and J ends, which lost 0 bases and 6 bases, there was a span of 27 bases. The record originates from a study of blood T cells in healthy people across ages. Study-level findings and limits: Strong correlation linked observed beta diversity and percent naive T cells. Naive CD4+ cells and diversity were both higher in long-lived donors than in aged donors.

A second roughly 6 to 12 cycle PCR used barcoded and J-beta primers. TCRdb analysed the 5' RACE reads with MiXCR anew, one entry per CDR3 protein. Of more than 1.4 million distinct CDR3 sequences in the sample, approximately 38% were seen once. Total RNA, at least 6 micrograms per sample, was extracted from PBMCs. The clonotype originates from a woman aged 18-29 years in good health. The sequenced sample consisted of blood. V and J are TRBV6-1 and TRBJ1-5; D unclear. The CDR3, as DNA: TGTGCCAGCAGTGAAGCGGTAGGCAGGAGCTCTCTGCGGTTGGGTCAGCCCCAGCATTTT. It is translated as CASSEAVGRSSLRLGQPQHF.